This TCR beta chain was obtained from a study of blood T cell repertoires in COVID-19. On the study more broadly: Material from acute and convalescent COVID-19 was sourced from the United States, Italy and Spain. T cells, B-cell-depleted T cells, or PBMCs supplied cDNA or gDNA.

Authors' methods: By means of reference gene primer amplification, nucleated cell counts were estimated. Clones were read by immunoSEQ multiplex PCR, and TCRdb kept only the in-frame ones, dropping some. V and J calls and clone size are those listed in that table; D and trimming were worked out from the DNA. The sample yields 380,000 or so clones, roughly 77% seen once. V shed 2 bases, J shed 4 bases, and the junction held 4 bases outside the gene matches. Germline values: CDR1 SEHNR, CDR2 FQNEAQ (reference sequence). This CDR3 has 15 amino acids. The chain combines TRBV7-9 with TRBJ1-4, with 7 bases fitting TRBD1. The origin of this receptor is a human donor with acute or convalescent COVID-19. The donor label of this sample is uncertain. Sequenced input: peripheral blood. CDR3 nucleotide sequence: TGTGCCAGCAGCTTAAAGGGGACAGATAATGAAAAACTGTTTTTT. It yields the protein CASSLKGTDNEKLFF. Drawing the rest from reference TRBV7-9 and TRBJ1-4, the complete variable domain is DTGVSQNPRHKITKRGQNVTFRCDPISEHNRLYWYRQTLGQGPEFLTYFQNEAQLEKSRLLSDRFSAERPKGSFSTLEIQRTEQGDSAMYLCASSLKGTDNEKLFFGSGTQLSVL.